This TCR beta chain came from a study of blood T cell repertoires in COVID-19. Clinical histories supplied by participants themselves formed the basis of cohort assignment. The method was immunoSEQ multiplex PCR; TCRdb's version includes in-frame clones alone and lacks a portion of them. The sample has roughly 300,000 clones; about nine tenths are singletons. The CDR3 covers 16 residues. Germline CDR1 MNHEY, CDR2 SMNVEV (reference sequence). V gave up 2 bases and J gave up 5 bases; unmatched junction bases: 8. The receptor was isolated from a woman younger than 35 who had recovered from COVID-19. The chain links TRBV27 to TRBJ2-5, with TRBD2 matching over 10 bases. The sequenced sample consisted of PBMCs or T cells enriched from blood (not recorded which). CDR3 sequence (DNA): TGTGCCAGCAGTTTAGCAGCGGGGGGGCCGGGCGAGACCCAGTACTTC. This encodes CASSLAAGGPGETQYF.